A selection of T cell receptor beta chains follows, all from one sample in a study of T cell responses to AZD1222 COVID-19 vaccine. Assay used: immunoSEQ multiplex PCR; TCRdb lists only in-frame clones, some missing. This table has roughly 100,000 clones, approximately 88% appearing once. The material was peripheral blood, obtained on day 0 of AZD1222 vaccination. The receptors stem from an adult in good health. Both conserved end residues are part of each CDR3. Fields, in order: D gene, V gene, clone size, J gene, CDR3 DNA, CDR3 protein. D genes are given only for firm matches. Some rows mark clone size as missing; the rest say once, few, many or name a class of expanded clone.

D gene: NA
V gene: TRBV16
clone size: once
J gene: TRBJ1-1
CDR3 DNA: TGTGCCAGCAGCCAATCCCCGGTACGACCTGAAGCTTTCTTT
CDR3 protein: CASSQSPVRPEAFF

D gene: TRBD2
V gene: TRBV2
clone size: NA
J gene: TRBJ2-2
CDR3 DNA: TGTGCCCGCAGTGACCTAGCGGGGGGGCCCGGGGAGCTGTTTTTT
CDR3 protein: CARSDLAGGPGELFF

D gene: NA
V gene: TRBV19
clone size: NA
J gene: TRBJ1-3
CDR3 DNA: TGTGCCAGTAGTCGAGATCAACCAGCCTCTGGAAACACCATATATTTT
CDR3 protein: CASSRDQPASGNTIYF

D gene: TRBD2
V gene: TRBV28
clone size: NA
J gene: TRBJ2-1
CDR3 DNA: TGTGCCAGCAGTTTAGAGGGACTAGCGGGAGGGCCTGACGATGAGCAGTTCTTC
CDR3 protein: CASSLEGLAGGPDDEQFF

D gene: NA
V gene: TRBV27
clone size: NA
J gene: TRBJ1-3
CDR3 DNA: TGTGCCAGCAGTTCACAGGGAGGAAACACCATATATTTT
CDR3 protein: CASSSQGGNTIYF

D gene: NA
V gene: TRBV19
clone size: NA
J gene: TRBJ2-7
CDR3 DNA: TGTGCCAGTAAAGGTCGCGGAGACAGGATCTACGAGCAGTACTTC
CDR3 protein: CASKGRGDRIYEQYF

D gene: NA
V gene: TRBV15
clone size: NA
J gene: TRBJ2-2
CDR3 DNA: TGTGCCACCAGCAGACCCAACACCGGGGAGCTGTTTTTT
CDR3 protein: CATSRPNTGELFF

D gene: NA
V gene: TRBV2
clone size: NA
J gene: TRBJ2-7
CDR3 DNA: TGTGCCAGCAGTCCAATAATAGAGTCCCCACCTCAGTACTTC
CDR3 protein: CASSPIIESPPQYF

D gene: NA
V gene: TRBV6-5
clone size: NA
J gene: TRBJ1-1
CDR3 DNA: TGTGCCAGCAGTCAACAGGGAAACACTGAAGCTTTCTTT
CDR3 protein: CASSQQGNTEAFF

D gene: NA
V gene: TRBV2
clone size: NA
J gene: TRBJ1-4
CDR3 DNA: TGTGCCAGCAGGAGGGACCTAAATGAAAAACTGTTTTTT
CDR3 protein: CASRRDLNEKLFF

D gene: NA
V gene: TRBV19
clone size: few
J gene: TRBJ1-6
CDR3 DNA: TGTGCCAGTAGTAGAGCCTTGAGGAGCCGGAAAAATTCACCCCTCCACTTT
CDR3 protein: CASSRALRSRKNSPLHF

D gene: NA
V gene: TRBV20-1
clone size: NA
J gene: TRBJ2-7
CDR3 DNA: TGCAGTGCGCTAATCTACGAGCAGTACTTC
CDR3 protein: CSALIYEQYF

D gene: NA
V gene: TRBV12-3/TRBV12-4
clone size: NA
J gene: TRBJ2-7
CDR3 DNA: TGTGCCAGCAGTTTTAGGTTGGGCGAGCAGTACTTC
CDR3 protein: CASSFRLGEQYF

D gene: TRBD1
V gene: TRBV15
clone size: NA
J gene: TRBJ2-1
CDR3 DNA: TGTGCCACCAGCAGTAGGACAGGACCCTACAATGAGCAGTTCTTC
CDR3 protein: CATSSRTGPYNEQFF